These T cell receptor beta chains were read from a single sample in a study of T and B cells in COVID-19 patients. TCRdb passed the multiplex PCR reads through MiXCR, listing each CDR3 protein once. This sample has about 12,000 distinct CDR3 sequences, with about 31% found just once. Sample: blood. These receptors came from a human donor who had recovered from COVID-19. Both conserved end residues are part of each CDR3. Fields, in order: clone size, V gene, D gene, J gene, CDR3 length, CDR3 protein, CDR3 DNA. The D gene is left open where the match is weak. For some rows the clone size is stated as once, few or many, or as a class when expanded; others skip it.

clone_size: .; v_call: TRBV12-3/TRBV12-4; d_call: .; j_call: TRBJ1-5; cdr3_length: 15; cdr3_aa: CASSRTGDSNQPQHF; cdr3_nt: TGTGCCAGCAGTCGCACAGGAGATAGCAATCAGCCCCAGCATTTT
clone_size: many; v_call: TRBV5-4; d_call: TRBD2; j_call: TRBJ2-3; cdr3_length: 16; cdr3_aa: CASSLGLADNTDTQYF; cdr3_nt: TGTGCCAGCAGCTTGGGACTAGCGGACAACACAGATACGCAGTATTTT
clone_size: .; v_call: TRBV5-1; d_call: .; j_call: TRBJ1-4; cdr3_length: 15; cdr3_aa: CASSSGVGLNEKLFF; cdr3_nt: TGCGCCAGCAGCTCGGGGGTGGGTCTTAATGAAAAACTGTTTTTT
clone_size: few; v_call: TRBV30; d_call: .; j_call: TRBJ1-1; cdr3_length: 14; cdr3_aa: CAWETGSGGTEAFF; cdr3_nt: TGTGCCTGGGAGACGGGGTCCGGAGGCACTGAAGCTTTCTTT
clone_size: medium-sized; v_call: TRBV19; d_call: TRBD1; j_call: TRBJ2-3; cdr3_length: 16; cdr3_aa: CASSIGKGAATDTQYF; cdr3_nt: TGTGCCAGTAGTATAGGAAAGGGGGCGGCCACAGATACGCAGTATTTT
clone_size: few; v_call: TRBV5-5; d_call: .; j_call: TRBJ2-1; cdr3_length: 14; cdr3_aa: CASSLDDGDNEQFF; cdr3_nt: TGTGCCAGCAGCTTGGACGATGGGGACAATGAGCAGTTCTTC
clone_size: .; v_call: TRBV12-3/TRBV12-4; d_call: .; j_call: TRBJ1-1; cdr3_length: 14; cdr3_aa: CASSPVNRAPEAFF; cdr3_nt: TGTGCCAGCAGTCCGGTTAACAGGGCCCCTGAAGCTTTCTTT
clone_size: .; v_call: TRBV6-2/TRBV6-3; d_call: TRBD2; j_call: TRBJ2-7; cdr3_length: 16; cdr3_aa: CASSDIRLALPYEQYF; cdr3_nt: TGTGCCAGCAGCGACATCCGACTAGCTCTCCCCTACGAGCAGTACTTC
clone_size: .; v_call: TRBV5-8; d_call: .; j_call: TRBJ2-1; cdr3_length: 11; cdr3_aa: CASSFRNEQFF; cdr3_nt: TGTGCCAGCAGCTTCCGCAATGAGCAGTTCTTC
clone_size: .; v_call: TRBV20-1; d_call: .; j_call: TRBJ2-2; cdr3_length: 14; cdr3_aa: CSAFSGPSTGELFF; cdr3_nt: TGCAGTGCTTTCTCAGGACCCAGCACCGGGGAGCTGTTTTTT
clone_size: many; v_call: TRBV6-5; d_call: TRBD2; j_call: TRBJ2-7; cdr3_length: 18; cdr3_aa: CASSLKGTSGSRRGEQYF; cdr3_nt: TGTGCCAGCAGTCTCAAGGGGACTAGCGGGAGTCGCAGGGGCGAGCAGTACTTC
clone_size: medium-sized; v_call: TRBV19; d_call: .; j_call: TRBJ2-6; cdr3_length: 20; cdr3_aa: CASSSPGHPLISSGANVLTF; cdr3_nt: TGTGCCAGTAGTAGCCCCGGACACCCATTAATTAGCTCTGGGGCCAACGTCCTGACTTTC